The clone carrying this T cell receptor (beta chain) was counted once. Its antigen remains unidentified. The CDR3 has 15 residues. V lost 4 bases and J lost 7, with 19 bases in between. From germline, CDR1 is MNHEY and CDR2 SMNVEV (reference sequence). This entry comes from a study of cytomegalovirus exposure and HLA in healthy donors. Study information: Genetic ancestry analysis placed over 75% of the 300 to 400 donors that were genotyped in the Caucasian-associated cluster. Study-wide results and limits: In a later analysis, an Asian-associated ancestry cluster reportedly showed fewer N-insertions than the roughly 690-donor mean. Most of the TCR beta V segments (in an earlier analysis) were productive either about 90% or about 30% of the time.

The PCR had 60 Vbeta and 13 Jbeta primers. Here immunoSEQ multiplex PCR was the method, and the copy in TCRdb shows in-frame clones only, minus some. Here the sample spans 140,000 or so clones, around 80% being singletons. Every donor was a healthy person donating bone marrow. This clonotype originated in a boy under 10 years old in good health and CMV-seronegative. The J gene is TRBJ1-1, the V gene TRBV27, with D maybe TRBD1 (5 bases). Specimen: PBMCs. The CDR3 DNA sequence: TGTGCCAGCAGTTCCTCCCCTGGACGGGGACTTGAAGCTTTCTTT. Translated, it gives CASSSSPGRGLEAFF.